Below are 9 T cell receptor beta chains sequenced from a single sample in a study of OX40 agonist ivuxolimab in advanced cancers. Clones were sequenced by immunoSEQ multiplex PCR, and TCRdb holds only the in-frame ones, with some missing. The sample lists around 76,000 clones, 80% to 90% occurring once. This specimen was CD4+ or CD8+ T cells sorted from blood, taken in a trial of the OX40 agonist ivuxolimab. The receptors here all came from an adult with an advanced solid tumor such as melanoma, head and neck, liver or kidney cancer.

The CDR3 sequence is CISLGARGYNEQFF. CDR3 nucleotides: TGCATCTCCCTAGGAGCCAGGGGGTACAATGAGCAGTTCTTC. The chain uses TRBV29-1 and TRBJ2-1; 7 positions agree with TRBD1. The CDR3 length is 14 residues. CDR1 is SQVTM and CDR2 is ANQGSEA in the germline V gene.

V and J are TRBV27 and TRBJ2-2; D not resolved. V was pared by 5 bases and J by 15 bases, with 16 bases between. This CDR3 contains 12 residues. Germline V gene sequence: CDR1 MNHEY, CDR2 SMNVEV (reference sequence). CDR3 loop: CASSPRARLLFF. The CDR3 DNA follows: TGTGCCAGCAGTCCCCGGGCCCGACTGTTGTTTTTT.

The CDR3 reads CASSLRASGTDTQYF. CDR3 coding DNA: TGCGCCAGCAGCTTGCGGGCTAGCGGCACAGATACGCAGTATTTT. This chain joins TRBV5-1 and TRBJ2-3, with a weak D call TRBD2 (6 bases). V lost 1 base and J lost 1, with 10 bases in between. This CDR3 comprises 15 residues. In germline, CDR1 is SGHRS, CDR2 YFSETQ.

The V call is TRBV7-2, the J call TRBJ2-2; no clear D. Germline assignment: CDR1 SGHTA and CDR2 FQGNSA. The V and J ends lost 4 bases and 7 bases respectively, with 10 bases between them. This CDR3 spans 13 amino acids. The CDR3 DNA follows: TGTGCCAGCAGCTCAAATCAGTACGGGGAGCTGTTTTTT. Translation gives CASSSNQYGELFF.

This chain connects TRBV28 to TRBJ1-2, with TRBD1 matching 8 bases. Germline assignment: CDR1 MDHEN and CDR2 SYDVKM. Trimming took 5 bases from V and 6 from J; bases not matched to a gene: 8. The CDR3 totals 14 residues. This chain's CDR3 is CASSTQGQENGYTF. In nucleotides, the CDR3 is TGTGCCAGCAGTACCCAGGGACAGGAGAATGGCTACACCTTC.

The count of this clone is one. The gene calls are TRBV7-3 and TRBJ2-2, with D unclear. V was pared by 4 bases and J by 1 base, with 7 bases between. Germline V gene lookup returns CDR1 SGHTA and CDR2 FQGTGA. This CDR3 is built from 14 residues. The CDR3 DNA follows: TGTGCCAGCAGCTCACACAGGAACACCGGGGAGCTGTTTTTT. Protein product: CASSSHRNTGELFF.

The chain uses TRBV7-2 and TRBJ1-1; TRBD1 aligns across 7 bases. The germline V gene encodes CDR1 SGHTA and CDR2 FQGNSA. The length of the CDR3 is 14 residues. V shed 3 bases, J shed 5 bases, and the junction held 6 bases outside the gene matches. The CDR3 spells CASSFRQGRTEAFF. CDR3 coding DNA: TGTGCCAGCAGCTTCAGACAGGGAAGGACTGAAGCTTTCTTT.

V usage is TRBV4-1 and J usage is TRBJ2-7, with a weak D call TRBD1 (5 bases). Germline loops: CDR1 MGHRA, CDR2 YSYEKL. The CDR3 length is 14 residues. V was cut by 4 bases and J by 6 bases, with 16 bases left in between. CDR3: CASSRSEGVGEQYF. CDR3 coding DNA: TGCGCCAGCAGCCGGAGTGAAGGGGTGGGCGAGCAGTACTTC.

The rearrangement joins TRBV6-1 to TRBJ1-3; D not certain. Trimming took off 6 bases at V and 0 bases at J, with 9 bases between the two ends. The CDR3 is 14 amino acids. Germline loops: CDR1 MNHNS, CDR2 SASEGT. CDR3 loop: CASRRGSSGNTIYF. CDR3 nucleotides: TGTGCCAGCAGGAGAGGAAGCTCTGGAAACACCATATATTTT.